These 27 T cell receptor beta chains were all obtained from the same sample, sequenced in a study of T cell responses to AZD1222 COVID-19 vaccine. TCRdb's table, derived via immunoSEQ multiplex PCR, lists solely in-frame clones and lacks some. The profile shows nearly 110,000 clones, roughly 88% of them singletons. The sample in question was peripheral blood, obtained on day 0 of AZD1222 vaccination. The receptors were gathered from an adult in good health.

The chain has TRBV4-2 and TRBJ2-7; the match to TRBD2 covers 7 bases. Looked up from germline, CDR1 is LGHNA and CDR2 is YNFKEQ. CDR3 length equals 13 residues. V trimming: 4 bases; J trimming: 5 bases; junction bases outside the gene matches: 5. CDR3 DNA sequence: TGTGCCAGCAGCCGGACTAGACTCAACGAGCAGTACTTC. It encodes CASSRTRLNEQYF.

The chain links TRBV9 to TRBJ2-5, with 9 bases lining up with TRBD1. CDR1 is SGDLS, CDR2 YYNGEE, per germline. V was pared by 4 bases and J by 5 bases, with 15 bases of the junction left unmatched. This CDR3 comprises 17 residues. DNA of the CDR3: TGTGCCAGCAGCCCAACAATCCTACAGGGGGCGTGGGAGACCCAGTACTTC. Translation gives CASSPTILQGAWETQYF. Full variable domain (remainder filled in from reference TRBV9 and TRBJ2-5): DSGVTQTPKHLITATGQRVTLRCSPRSGDLSVYWYQQSLDQGLQFLIQYYNGEERAKGNILERFSAQQFPDLHSELNLSSLELGDSALYFCASSPTILQGAWETQYFGPGTRLLVL.

This chain joins TRBV7-3 and TRBJ2-7, with a possible D match to TRBD1 (6 bases). This CDR3 spans 15 amino acids. V was shortened by 6 bases and J by 2 bases, with 17 bases between the two germline ends. Germline V CDR1 and CDR2: SGHTA, FQGTGA. CDR3 residues: CASRANGAGAYEQYF. In DNA, the CDR3 is TGTGCCAGCAGGGCTAATGGGGCAGGGGCCTACGAGCAGTACTTC.

The V call is TRBV5-8, the J call TRBJ1-1, with D unresolved. V was trimmed by 4 bases and J by 3 bases, leaving 7 bases between them. The CDR3 runs to 12 residues. Germline V gives CDR1 SGHTS, CDR2 YDEGEE. The CDR3 loop is CASSPSDTEAFF. Here the CDR3 DNA reads TGTGCCAGCAGCCCCTCGGACACTGAAGCTTTCTTT. Full variable domain (remainder filled in from reference TRBV5-8 and TRBJ1-1): EAGVTQSPTHLIKTRGQQATLRCSPISGHTSVYWYQQALGLGLQFLLWYDEGEERNRGNFPPRFSGRQFPNYSSELNVNALELEDSALYLCASSPSDTEAFFGQGTRLTVV.

The V gene is TRBV19, the J gene TRBJ2-7; 9 bases map to TRBD1. Germline CDR1 and CDR2: LNHDA and SQIVND (reference sequence). V trimming: 4 bases; J trimming: 1 base; junction bases outside the gene matches: 8. The CDR3 extends over 16 amino acids. The CDR3 DNA sequence: TGTGCCAGTAGTACAGGGGACAGGGTAAAATCCTACGAGCAGTACTTC. Translated: CASSTGDRVKSYEQYF.

The CDR3 is CASRSRDKHGYTF. DNA of the CDR3: TGTGCCAGCAGGAGTCGGGACAAGCATGGCTACACCTTC. J is TRBJ1-2 and V is TRBV12-3 or TRBV12-4; weak D call: TRBD1 (6 bases). V was trimmed by 6 bases and J by 6 bases, leaving 14 bases between them. The CDR3 is made up of 13 amino acids.

The table lists this clone with a count of one. The V and J genes are TRBV6-5 and TRBJ1-3, with D tentatively TRBD1 (5 bases). The V gene's germline CDR1 is MNHEY and CDR2 SVGAGI. Trimming stripped 0 bases from V and 2 bases from J, with 11 bases between. The CDR3 is made up of 16 amino acids. The CDR3 loop is CASSYSNTGPGNTIYF. Here the CDR3 DNA reads TGTGCCAGCAGTTACTCGAACACGGGGCCTGGAAACACCATATATTTT.

The chain joins TRBV7-7 to TRBJ2-1, with 7 bases fitting TRBD2. The CDR3 spans 16 residues. CDR1 and CDR2 from the germline V gene are SSHAT and FNYEAQ (reference sequence). Losses at the gene ends were 5 bases for V and 6 bases for J; bases not matched to a gene: 13. The CDR3 region is CASSPVAGAGTNEQFF. The CDR3 DNA follows: TGTGCCAGCAGCCCAGTGGCGGGAGCGGGGACCAATGAGCAGTTCTTC.

CDR3 coding DNA: TGTGCCAGCAGCTCTTCTCTCTTCGCGGGGGGTCAAGAGACCCAGTACTTC. Translation: CASSSSLFAGGQETQYF. The chain joins TRBV7-2 to TRBJ2-5; TRBD2 matches at 8 bases. Per germline, CDR1 SGHTA and CDR2 FQGNSA. V trimming: 4 bases; J trimming: 2 bases; junction bases outside the gene matches: 12. CDR3 length: 17 amino acids.

As regards this clone: The junction shows a germline mismatch at one end, possibly a read error. The chain recombines TRBV7-3 with TRBJ2-1; D perhaps matches TRBD1 (5 bases). CDR1 and CDR2 (germline): SGHTA, FQGTGA. The CDR3 is made up of 15 amino acids. The chain's CDR3 is CASSLTSGIYNQQFF. The DNA for the CDR3 is TGTGCCAGCAGCTTAACCTCAGGGATATACAATCAGCAGTTCTTC. The variable domain in full, with the rest retrieved from reference TRBV7-3 and TRBJ2-1, is GAGVSQTPSNKVTEKGKYVELRCDPISGHTALYWYRQSLGQGPEFLIYFQGTGAADDSGLPNDRFFAVRPEGSVSTLKIQRTERGDSAVYLCASSLTSGIYNQQFFGPGTRLTVL.

The rearrangement joins TRBV18 to TRBJ1-6; D is unresolved. There are 14 residues in the CDR3. Trimming stripped 3 bases from V and 5 bases from J, with 8 bases between. Germline-derived CDR1 and CDR2 are KGHSH and LQKENI. The CDR3 coding sequence is TGTGCCAGCTCACCGAAACAGAATAATTCACCCCTCCACTTT. Translating it yields CASSPKQNNSPLHF.

The V call is TRBV3-1 (or the pseudogene TRBV3-2), the J call TRBJ1-2; no clear D. The germline V gene encodes CDR1 LGHDT and CDR2 YNNKEL (reference sequence). V was shortened by 2 bases and J by 8 bases, with 9 bases between the two germline ends. This CDR3 spans 12 amino acids. CDR3 DNA: TGTGCCAGCAGCCAAAGGGCCGGGGGCTACACCTTC. It specifies CASSQRAGGYTF.

V usage is TRBV19 and J usage is TRBJ1-2; TRBD1 agrees at 9 bases. After removal of 4 bases from V and 6 bases from J, the junction contained 3 bases not matched to a gene. The CDR3 has 13 residues. CDR1 is LNHDA, CDR2 SQIVND, per germline (reference sequence). The DNA for the CDR3 is TGTGCCAGTAGTACCAGGACAGGGGATGGCTACACCTTC. This translates into CASSTRTGDGYTF.

This chain joins TRBV5-1 and TRBJ2-7, with 14 positions matching TRBD2. J lost 12 bases, V lost 6 bases, and 11 bases had no gene match. Germline CDR1 SGHRS, CDR2 YFSETQ. The CDR3 covers 14 residues. The CDR3 DNA sequence: TGCGCCAGCAAGACCGGGACTAGCGGGAGTGATTGGTACTTC. This sequence encodes CASKTGTSGSDWYF.

This clone has only one observation. At one of its ends the junction is not consistent with the germline gene, which may arise from a read error. The CDR3 DNA reads TGTGCCAGCAGTTCTCGGGGACTAGCGGGGCCCGAGAATTTT. Its translation: CASSSRGLAGPENF. The V and J genes are TRBV6-2 or TRBV6-3 and TRBJ2-3; 13 nucleotides agree with TRBD2. The CDR3 extends over 14 amino acids. Germline V gene sequence: CDR1 MNHEY, CDR2 SVGEGT.

V is TRBV15 and J is TRBJ1-1; 7 bases map to TRBD1. The CDR3 consists of 15 residues. Germline V gives CDR1 LNHNV, CDR2 YYDKDF (reference sequence). V lost 3 bases and J lost 1; bases outside the gene matches: 5. CDR3 protein: CATSRAWTGNTEAFF. The CDR3 nucleotides are TGTGCCACCAGCAGGGCCTGGACAGGGAACACTGAAGCTTTCTTT. Together with reference TRBV15 and TRBJ1-1, the CDR3 gives the full variable domain: DAMVIQNPRYQVTQFGKPVTLSCSQTLNHNVMYWYQQKSSQAPKLLFHYYDKDFNNEADTPDNFQSRRPNTSFCFLDIRSPGLGDTAMYLCATSRAWTGNTEAFFGQGTRLTVV.

J is TRBJ1-1 and V is TRBV15; maybe TRBD1 (6 bases). This CDR3 contains 13 residues. V lost 3 bases and J 8 bases, leaving 13 bases between the germline ends. Germline loops: CDR1 LNHNV, CDR2 YYDKDF (reference sequence). CDR3: CATSRRGGREAFF. The DNA of the CDR3 is TGTGCCACCAGCAGGAGAGGGGGGCGGGAAGCTTTCTTT.

The chain couples TRBV6-2 or TRBV6-3 to TRBJ2-7; either TRBD1 or TRBD2 may supply D (6 bases each). V lost 2 bases, J lost 3 bases, and 29 bases lay in between. Germline CDR1 is MNHEY and CDR2 is SVGEGT. The CDR3 is 20 residues long. CDR3 sequence reads: CASSYPPLGGFLYLNYEQYF. CDR3 sequence (DNA): TGTGCCAGCAGTTACCCACCTCTGGGGGGCTTTCTTTACCTTAACTACGAGCAGTACTTC.

The V and J genes are TRBV7-2 and TRBJ2-1; possible D gene TRBD2, 5 bases. The CDR3 is 13 residues long. CDR1 SGHTA and CDR2 FQGNSA come from the germline V gene. Trimming took off 3 bases at V and 5 bases at J, with 8 bases between the two ends. In nucleotides, the CDR3 is TGTGCCAGCAGCTTTTCCGGGAACAATGAGCAGTTCTTC. The encoded protein is CASSFSGNNEQFF.

This chain connects TRBV29-1 to TRBJ1-1; no clear D gene. The CDR3 consists of 12 residues. Germline lookup yields CDR1 SQVTM and CDR2 ANQGSEA. Trimming left V 7 bases short and J 1 base short, with 10 bases between. The CDR3 loop is CSAEDANTEAFF. The CDR3 bases are TGCAGCGCCGAGGACGCGAACACTGAAGCTTTCTTT.

The genes are TRBV6-5 and TRBJ2-7; 9 bases map to TRBD1. Trimming took 7 bases from V and 5 from J; bases not matched to a gene: 6. The CDR3 has 13 residues. Looked up from germline, CDR1 is MNHEY and CDR2 is SVGAGI. As DNA, the CDR3 is TGTGCCAGCATTCAAACAGGGGGCCACGAGCAGTACTTC. This encodes CASIQTGGHEQYF.

This clone was seen once. The CDR3 DNA reads TGTGCCAGCAGTCCGTCGGTGTCACCCCTCCACTTT. Translated, it gives CASSPSVSPLHF. The chain links TRBV12-3 or TRBV12-4 to TRBJ1-6, with D hard to call. V lost 5 bases, J lost 10 bases, and 9 bases lay in between. CDR3 size: 12 residues.

This clone was seen just once. This chain uses TRBV9 with TRBJ2-2; 8 bases match TRBD2. Germline V gives CDR1 SGDLS, CDR2 YYNGEE. The junction had 3 bases not matched to a gene; V was cut back by 2 bases and J by 3 bases. This CDR3 spans 15 amino acids. The CDR3 DNA reads as TGTGCCAGCAGCGTTAGCGGGACCTACACCGGGGAGCTGTTTTTT. This translates into CASSVSGTYTGELFF. Based on the CDR3 plus reference TRBV9 and TRBJ2-2, the full variable domain is DSGVTQTPKHLITATGQRVTLRCSPRSGDLSVYWYQQSLDQGLQFLIQYYNGEERAKGNILERFSAQQFPDLHSELNLSSLELGDSALYFCASSVSGTYTGELFFGEGSRLTVL.

This chain links TRBV6-2 or TRBV6-3 with TRBJ1-2; TRBD1 agrees at 10 bases. Germline V lookup: CDR1 MNHEY, CDR2 SVGEGT. This CDR3 is 13 amino acids long. The J segment lost 6 bases and the V segment lost 6 bases, leaving 4 bases of the junction unmatched. In DNA, the CDR3 is TGTGCCAGCAGCATCGGGACAGGGGATGGCTACACCTTC. Residues: CASSIGTGDGYTF.

V usage is TRBV7-2 and J usage is TRBJ1-5; D gene uncertain. CDR1 SGHTA and CDR2 FQGNSA come from the germline V gene. The germline V and J ends were trimmed by 2 bases and 4 bases, with 9 bases remaining between them. The CDR3 contains 14 residues. The chain's CDR3 is CASSLNSANQPQHF. DNA for the CDR3: TGTGCCAGCAGCTTAAATTCGGCGAATCAGCCCCAGCATTTT.

This clone was counted only a few times. The chain links TRBV6-5 to TRBJ1-2; D uncertain. V lost 0 bases to trimming and J lost 6 bases, with 11 bases between them. The CDR3 has 14 residues. Germline V lookup: CDR1 MNHEY, CDR2 SVGAGI. The CDR3 DNA is TGTGCCAGCAGTTACTCGGAAGGGTGGGATGGCTACACCTTC. The encoded protein is CASSYSEGWDGYTF.

Concerning this clone: Relative to the germline gene, one junction end is altered; a read error may explain this. The chain recombines TRBV28 with TRBJ1-1; D is undetermined. The CDR3 spans 14 residues. Germline CDR1 and CDR2: MDHEN and SYDVKM. The CDR3 bases are TGTGCCAGCAGTTATCGGGCCCCGAACACTGAAGCTTCCTTT. Translated: CASSYRAPNTEASF.